The 11 T cell receptor beta chains given below trace back to one sample, sequenced in a study of human T cells and chemical hapten exposure. The time point is: patch test 3, about 24 weeks after DPC sensitization. Documented treatment: therapeutic diphenylcyclopropenone sensitization with weekly scalp DPC. TCRdb used MiXCR to reprocess the RACE reads, holding one entry per CDR3 protein. The sample records about 190,000 distinct CDR3 sequences, about 25% being singletons. The sample consisted of whole blood, taken in connection with sensitization to the hapten diphenylcyclopropenone (DPC). The receptors were gathered from a woman aged 40 to 50 with alopecia areata. Some clones in this sample may be carry-over from other donors' samples.

V gene TRBV7-2 combines with J gene TRBJ2-3; perhaps TRBD2 as D (5 bases). Trimming took off 3 bases at V and 2 bases at J, with 15 bases between the two ends. From germline, CDR1 is SGHTA and CDR2 FQGNSA. The CDR3 contains 16 residues. CDR3 protein: CASSFAERRFTDTQYF. The CDR3 DNA reads TGTGCCAGCAGCTTCGCCGAGCGGAGATTCACAGATACGCAGTATTTT.

V is TRBV7-2 and J is TRBJ2-3; no firm D call. CDR1 SGHTA and CDR2 FQGNSA come from the germline V gene. The CDR3 has 15 amino acids. Between the trimmed V and J ends, which lost 6 bases and 1 base, there was a span of 14 bases. CDR3 sequence (DNA): TGTGCCAGCAGTTTTTCCCTTCCAGGCACAGATACGCAGTATTTT. This translates into CASSFSLPGTDTQYF.

This clonotype was counted between two and nine times. The chain carries TRBV29-1 and TRBJ2-3; D is unclear. Germline CDR1 SQVTM, CDR2 ANQGSEA. V lost 4 bases to trimming and J lost 2 bases, with 13 bases between them. This CDR3 contains 14 residues. The CDR3 loop reads CSVGRTLTTDTQYF. The DNA for the CDR3 is TGCAGCGTTGGAAGGACCCTTACCACAGATACGCAGTATTTT.

A single count supports this clonotype. V and J are TRBV6-2 or TRBV6-3 and TRBJ2-7; TRBD1 aligns across 7 bases. After removal of 7 bases from V and 1 base from J, the junction contained 7 bases not matched to a gene. The germline gives CDR1 MNHEY, CDR2 SVGEGT. The CDR3 covers 14 residues. In nucleotides, the CDR3 is TGTGCCAGCACCCAACGGGACAGTTCCTACGAGCAGTACTTC. This encodes CASTQRDSSYEQYF.

In this sample, this clonotype turned up many times. V and J are TRBV29-1 and TRBJ1-1; the D is unclear. This CDR3 is 13 amino acids long. Deletions cut 6 bases from V and 2 bases from J, with 13 bases between. Germline V gene sequence: CDR1 SQVTM, CDR2 ANQGSEA. In nucleotides, the CDR3 is TGCAGCGTGGCTTTATCGCCAAACACTGAAGCTTTCTTT. Translation gives CSVALSPNTEAFF.

This clonotype was seen a few times. The chain employs TRBV9 and TRBJ2-7; 10 nucleotides match TRBD2. The CDR3 sequence is 16 residues long. J was trimmed by 0 bases and V by 0 bases; bases with no gene match: 3. Germline-derived CDR1 and CDR2 are SGDLS and YYNGEE. The CDR3 bases are TGTGCCAGCAGCGTAGCGCCTAGCGGGAGCTCCTACGAGCAGTACTTC. Translating it yields CASSVAPSGSSYEQYF.

The chain employs TRBV10-2 and TRBJ2-1; D tentatively reads TRBD1 or TRBD2 (5 bases each). The germline V gene encodes CDR1 WSHSY and CDR2 SAAADI. This CDR3 spans 12 amino acids. Trimming removed 6 bases from V and 8 bases from J, with 11 bases in between. Here the CDR3 DNA reads TGCGCCAGCAGGGACTTGGGGGATGAGCAGTTCTTC. It codes for CASRDLGDEQFF.

In DNA, the CDR3 is TGTGCCGGACGTGGGTCAGGAGATAACTATGGCTACACCTTC. The encoded protein is CAGRGSGDNYGYTF. V and J are TRBV6-2 or TRBV6-3 and TRBJ1-2; D is uncertain. V was clipped by 11 bases and J by 1 base, with 17 bases between them. The CDR3 loop spans 14 amino acids. Germline assignment: CDR1 MNHEY and CDR2 SVGEGT.

This clonotype was seen ten or more times. The genes are TRBV4-1 and TRBJ2-3; the D gene is possibly TRBD2 (5 bases). V lost 6 bases to trimming and J lost 2 bases, with 12 bases between them. The germline CDR1 and CDR2 sequences are MGHRA and YSYEKL. The CDR3 contains 14 residues. Here the CDR3 reads CASSQQAATDTQYF. The CDR3 nucleotides read TGCGCCAGCAGTCAGCAAGCGGCCACAGATACGCAGTATTTT.

The chain employs TRBV7-2 and TRBJ2-7; the match to TRBD2 covers 7 bases. The CDR3 length is 14 residues. V lost 4 bases, J lost 2 bases, and 5 bases stayed unmatched. Germline V gene sequence: CDR1 SGHTA, CDR2 FQGNSA. CDR3 region: CASSYGGTAYEQYF. The CDR3 DNA reads as TGTGCCAGCAGCTACGGGGGGACGGCCTACGAGCAGTACTTC.

This clonotype was detected a few times. The chain combines TRBV28 with TRBJ2-7; 12 bases line up with TRBD2. This CDR3 is 17 amino acids long. J gave up 1 base and V 6 bases, and 10 bases lay outside the gene matches. The germline gives CDR1 MDHEN, CDR2 SYDVKM. The CDR3 is CASRTRGLAGGSYEQYF. Here the CDR3 DNA reads TGTGCCAGCAGAACCCGAGGGCTAGCGGGAGGGTCCTACGAGCAGTACTTC.